Shown below are 22 T cell receptor beta chains from a single sample sequenced in a study of CD8 T cells in acute hepatitis C reinfection. The table came from immunoSEQ multiplex PCR; TCRdb's copy has only in-frame clones and leaves some out. The repertoire has over 30,000 clones, 70% to 90% of them found once; the top ten carry about 10%. Time point denoted: naive CD8 control sorted from an acute-time-point sample. The source material was naive CD8+ T cells from PBMCs. The source of these receptors is a young woman who spontaneously cleared hepatitis C infection.

V gene TRBV27 combines with J gene TRBJ2-5, with no clear D. The germline V gene has CDR1 MNHEY and CDR2 SMNVEV (reference sequence). The length of the CDR3 is 15 residues. V was clipped by 2 bases and J by 5 bases, with 15 bases between them. Here the CDR3 DNA reads TGTGCCAGCAGTTTAGTCCGAGCCACCAGGGAGACCCAGTACTTC. This gives the protein CASSLVRATRETQYF.

The CDR3 DNA sequence: TGTGCCATCAGCCAAGACAGGGGACTAGGTAATGAGCAGTTCTTC. As protein: CAISQDRGLGNEQFF. This chain joins TRBV10-3 and TRBJ2-1; possibly TRBD1 or TRBD2 for D (8 bases each). Germline CDR1 and CDR2: ENHRY and SYGVKD. This CDR3 comprises 15 residues. Trimming took 6 bases from V and 7 from J, leaving 19 bases between them.

The chain joins TRBV9 to TRBJ2-7; the match to TRBD2 covers 9 bases. The CDR3 runs 15 residues. J gave up 2 bases and V 2 bases, and 5 bases lay outside the gene matches. Germline CDR1 and CDR2: SGDLS and YYNGEE. This chain's CDR3 is CASSVSAGGPYEQYF. The CDR3, as DNA: TGTGCCAGCAGCGTTTCGGCGGGAGGGCCCTACGAGCAGTACTTC.

The chain joins TRBV29-1 to TRBJ2-3; tentative D call: TRBD2 (6 bases). From germline, CDR1 is SQVTM and CDR2 ANQGSEA. The V end lost 6 bases, the J end lost 0 bases, and 19 bases lay between the germline ends. This CDR3 comprises 16 residues. This chain's CDR3 is CSVRDLRGYSTDTQYF. The CDR3 DNA follows: TGCAGCGTCCGAGACCTGCGGGGTTATAGCACAGATACGCAGTATTTT.

V and J are TRBV4-1 and TRBJ1-5; 7 bases fit TRBD1. V gave up 0 bases and J gave up 1 base; unmatched junction bases: 0. CDR1 and CDR2 from the germline V gene are MGHRA and YSYEKL. The CDR3 consists of 15 residues. Here the CDR3 DNA reads TGCGCCAGCAGCCAAGAGGGACAGAGCAATCAGCCCCAGCATTTT. This sequence encodes CASSQEGQSNQPQHF.

This chain uses TRBV7-9 with TRBJ2-1; D is possibly TRBD2 (5 bases). V lost 3 bases to trimming and J lost 8 bases, with 17 bases between them. The CDR3 runs to 15 residues. Looked up from germline, CDR1 is SEHNR and CDR2 is FQNEAQ (reference sequence). CDR3 protein: CASSFSLGTRHEQFF. Written as DNA, the CDR3 is TGTGCCAGCAGCTTTAGTTTGGGAACTAGGCATGAGCAGTTCTTC.

Of note for this clone: The same CDR3 is also encoded by other DNA sequences in this sample. The chain couples TRBV30 to TRBJ1-3; no clear D. The CDR3 has 13 amino acids. Trimming took off 2 bases at V and 1 base at J, with 6 bases between the two ends. CDR1 is GTSNPN, CDR2 SVGIG, per germline (reference sequence). This chain's CDR3 is CAWSMGSGNTIYF. In nucleotides, the CDR3 is TGTGCCTGGAGTATGGGGTCTGGAAACACCATATATTTT.

J is TRBJ2-1 and V is TRBV25-1, with D uncertain. This CDR3 spans 16 amino acids. Per germline, CDR1 MGHDK and CDR2 SYGVNS. The V and J ends lost 1 base and 6 bases respectively, with 16 bases between them. CDR3 residues: CASSEWKVAIGNEQFF. The CDR3, as DNA: TGTGCCAGCAGTGAATGGAAGGTGGCAATAGGCAATGAGCAGTTCTTC.

V gene TRBV10-3 combines with J gene TRBJ1-3; maybe TRBD1 (6 bases). Looked up from germline, CDR1 is ENHRY and CDR2 is SYGVKD. CDR3 length: 16 amino acids. V gave up 4 bases and J gave up 0 bases, with 13 bases separating them. For the CDR3, the DNA is TGTGCCATCAGTGTCACAGGGACCTACTCTGGAAACACCATATATTTT. This codes for CAISVTGTYSGNTIYF.

The chain employs TRBV6-4 and TRBJ2-7; 9 bases line up with TRBD1. From germline, CDR1 is MRHNA and CDR2 SNTAGT. The CDR3 runs to 16 residues. Trimming at V came to 2 bases and at J to 4 bases, leaving 9 bases not matched to a gene. The CDR3 DNA reads as TGTGCCAGCAGTGACGTAGGAGGGACAGGGATTTACGAGCAGTACTTC. Amino acid sequence: CASSDVGGTGIYEQYF.

The chain has TRBV6-1 and TRBJ2-1; the match to TRBD2 covers 9 bases. V lost 10 bases and J lost 5; bases outside the gene matches: 6. Germline V gene lookup returns CDR1 MNHNS and CDR2 SASEGT. The CDR3 extends over 13 amino acids. The CDR3 here is CATFSGRNNEQFF. CDR3 sequence (DNA): TGTGCCACCTTTAGCGGGAGAAACAATGAGCAGTTCTTC.

The chain links TRBV5-6 to TRBJ2-2; D is ambiguous. CDR3 length: 14 residues. The V end was cut by 0 bases, the J end by 3 bases, with 6 bases between. From germline, CDR1 is SGHDT and CDR2 YYEEEE. The CDR3 region has the DNA TGTGCCAGCAGCTTGGGCAAGTACACCGGGGAGCTGTTTTTT. This codes for CASSLGKYTGELFF.

The rearrangement uses TRBV2 and TRBJ1-2; D call uncertain. Germline loops: CDR1 SNHLY, CDR2 FYNNEI. This CDR3 region has 11 residues. Trimming took off 10 bases at V and 7 bases at J, with 13 bases between the two ends. The CDR3, as DNA: TGTGCCAAACCCGCTTTTGGTGGCTACACCTTC. It codes for CAKPAFGGYTF.

This clone was seen just once. The genes are TRBV6-5 and TRBJ2-2; possibly TRBD2 for D (6 bases). Germline CDR1 is MNHEY and CDR2 is SVGAGI. Trimming stripped 4 bases from V and 6 bases from J, with 15 bases between. The CDR3 totals 15 residues. CDR3 in amino acids: CASSFLGGTPGELFF. CDR3 bases: TGTGCCAGCAGTTTTCTTGGTGGGACTCCCGGGGAGCTGTTTTTT.

The J gene is TRBJ2-7, the V gene TRBV25-1; D gene uncertain. This CDR3 contains 13 residues. V lost 10 bases to trimming and J lost 1 base, with 14 bases between them. CDR1 is MGHDK, CDR2 SYGVNS, per germline. Here the CDR3 reads CATLDGSSYEQYF. The DNA of the CDR3 is TGTGCCACCCTAGACGGCTCATCCTACGAGCAGTACTTC.

The rearrangement joins TRBV5-6 to TRBJ1-3; a possible D gene is TRBD1 (6 bases). This CDR3 has 15 amino acids. Germline values: CDR1 SGHDT, CDR2 YYEEEE. Deletions cut 1 base from V and 5 bases from J, with 13 bases between. CDR3 protein: CASSLRGGARNTIYF. The CDR3 coding sequence is TGTGCCAGCAGCTTGAGAGGGGGGGCAAGAAACACCATATATTTT.

This clone was seen only once. The rearrangement links TRBV25-1 to TRBJ2-5; 8 bases agree with TRBD2. J lost 4 bases, V lost 5 bases, and 15 bases had no gene match. The CDR3 covers 17 residues. The V gene's germline CDR1 is MGHDK and CDR2 SYGVNS. CDR3: CASSNRLAGLYGETQYF. The CDR3 region has the DNA TGTGCCAGCAGTAATCGTCTAGCGGGTTTATACGGAGAGACCCAGTACTTC.

The chain recombines TRBV9 with TRBJ2-5, with TRBD2 identical over 10 bases. CDR1 is SGDLS and CDR2 is YYNGEE in the germline V gene. V was clipped by 4 bases and J by 2 bases; unmatched bases: 11. The CDR3 consists of 17 residues. The CDR3 loop is CASSSSSGSPRQETQYF. The CDR3 DNA is TGTGCCAGCAGCTCTTCTAGCGGGAGCCCCCGACAAGAGACCCAGTACTTC.

The chain joins TRBV28 to TRBJ1-5; 7 nucleotides agree with TRBD1. Germline-derived CDR1 and CDR2 are MDHEN and SYDVKM. This CDR3 spans 14 amino acids. Trimming cost V 5 bases and J 6 bases; bases outside gene matches: 7. This CDR3 is CASSIRQGRQPQHF. CDR3 bases: TGTGCCAGCAGTATACGACAGGGCCGTCAGCCCCAGCATTTT.

The chain links TRBV7-9 to TRBJ2-2, with TRBD1 matching over 9 bases. The CDR3 sequence is 16 residues long. The J segment lost 3 bases and the V segment lost 4 bases, leaving 6 bases of the junction unmatched. Germline V CDR1 and CDR2: SEHNR, FQNEAQ (reference sequence). CDR3 in amino acids: CASSSEDRGDTGELFF. CDR3 nucleotide sequence: TGTGCCAGCAGCTCGGAAGACAGGGGGGACACCGGGGAGCTGTTTTTT. Based on the CDR3 plus reference TRBV7-9 and TRBJ2-2, the full variable domain is DTGVSQNPRHKITKRGQNVTFRCDPISEHNRLYWYRQTLGQGPEFLTYFQNEAQLEKSRLLSDRFSAERPKGSFSTLEIQRTEQGDSAMYLCASSSEDRGDTGELFFGEGSRLTVL.

This clone was observed a few times. The DNA of the CDR3 is TGTGCCAGCAAGACTAGCGGGAGGAGGCTGGCAGATACGCAGTATTTT. Its protein product is CASKTSGRRLADTQYF. The chain is built from TRBV27 and TRBJ2-3; 13 positions agree with TRBD2. This CDR3 has 16 amino acids. V shed 7 bases, J shed 4 bases, and the junction held 8 bases outside the gene matches. CDR1 is MNHEY, CDR2 SMNVEV, per germline (reference sequence).

V usage is TRBV7-6 and J usage is TRBJ1-1; no definite D call. The CDR3 covers 15 residues. Deletions cut 5 bases from V and 2 bases from J, with 15 bases between. Germline lookup yields CDR1 SGHVS and CDR2 FNYEAQ. Here the CDR3 reads CASSHPTGTNTEAFF. In DNA form, the CDR3 reads TGTGCCAGCAGCCATCCAACGGGAACAAACACTGAAGCTTTCTTT.